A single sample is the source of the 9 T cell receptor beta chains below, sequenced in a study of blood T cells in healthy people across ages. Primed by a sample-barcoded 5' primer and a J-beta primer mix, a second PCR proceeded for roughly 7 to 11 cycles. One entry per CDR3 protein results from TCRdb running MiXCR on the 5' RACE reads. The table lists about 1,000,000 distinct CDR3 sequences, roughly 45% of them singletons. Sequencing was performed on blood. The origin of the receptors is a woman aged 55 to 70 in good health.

The CDR3 reads CASSLTTRERETQYF. The CDR3 DNA is TGTGCCAGCAGCTTAACGACCCGGGAGAGGGAGACCCAGTACTTC. V and J are TRBV7-3 and TRBJ2-5; the D gene is possibly TRBD2 (6 bases). Germline-derived CDR1 and CDR2 are SGHTA and FQGTGA. The CDR3 contains 15 residues. V was cut by 0 bases and J by 5 bases, with 13 bases left in between.

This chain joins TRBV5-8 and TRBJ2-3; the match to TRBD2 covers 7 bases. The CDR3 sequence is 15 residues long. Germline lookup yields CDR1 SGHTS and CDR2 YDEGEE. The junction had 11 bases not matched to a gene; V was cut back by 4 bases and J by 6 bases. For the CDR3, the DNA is TGTGCCAGCAGCCCTGATGGGGGGGTTATGGATACGCAGTATTTT. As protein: CASSPDGGVMDTQYF.

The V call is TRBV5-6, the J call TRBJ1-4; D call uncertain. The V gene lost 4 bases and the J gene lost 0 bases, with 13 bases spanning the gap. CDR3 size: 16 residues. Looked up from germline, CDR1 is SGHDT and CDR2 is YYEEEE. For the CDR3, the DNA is TGTGCCAGCAGCCACGGCGGCGTAGCAACTAATGAAAAACTGTTTTTT. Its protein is CASSHGGVATNEKLFF. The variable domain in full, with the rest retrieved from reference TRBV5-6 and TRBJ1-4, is DAGVTQSPTHLIKTRGQQVTLRCSPKSGHDTVSWYQQALGQGPQFIFQYYEEEERQRGNFPDRFSGHQFPNYSSELNVNALLLGDSALYLCASSHGGVATNEKLFFGSGTQLSVL.

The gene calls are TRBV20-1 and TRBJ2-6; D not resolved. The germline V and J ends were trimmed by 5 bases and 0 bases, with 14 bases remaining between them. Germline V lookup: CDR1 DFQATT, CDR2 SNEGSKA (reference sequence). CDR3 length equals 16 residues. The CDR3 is CSAYDQLFSGANVLTF. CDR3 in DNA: TGCAGTGCTTATGATCAGCTATTCTCTGGGGCCAACGTCCTGACTTTC.

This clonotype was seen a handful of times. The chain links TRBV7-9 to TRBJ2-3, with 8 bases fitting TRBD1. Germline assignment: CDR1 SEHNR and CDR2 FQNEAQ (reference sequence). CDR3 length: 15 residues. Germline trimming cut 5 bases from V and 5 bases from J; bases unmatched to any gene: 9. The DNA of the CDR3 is TGTGCCAGCAGCGCCCGGACAGGGCTGGGAGATACGCAGTATTTT. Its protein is CASSARTGLGDTQYF.

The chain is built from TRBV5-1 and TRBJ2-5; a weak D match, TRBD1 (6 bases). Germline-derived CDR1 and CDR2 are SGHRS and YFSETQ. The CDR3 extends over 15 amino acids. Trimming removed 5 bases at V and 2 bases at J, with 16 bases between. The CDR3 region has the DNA TGCGCCAGCAGGTCAACAGGGAAGTCGCAAGAGACCCAGTACTTC. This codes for CASRSTGKSQETQYF.

The CDR3 DNA reads TGTGCCTGCAACTCGAACAGGGATAACATTCAGTACTTC. Translation gives CACNSNRDNIQYF. This sequence joins TRBV11-2 and TRBJ2-4, with a possible D match to TRBD1 (6 bases). Per germline, CDR1 SGHAT and CDR2 FQNNGV. CDR3 length: 13 residues. V lost 11 bases, J lost 7 bases, and 18 bases lay in between.

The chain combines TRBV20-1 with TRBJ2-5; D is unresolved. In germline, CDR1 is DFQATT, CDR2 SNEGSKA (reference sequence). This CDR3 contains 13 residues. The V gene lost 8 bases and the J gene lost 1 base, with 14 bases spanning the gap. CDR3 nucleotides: TGCAGTACCTTAATACCTAGCCAAGAGACCCAGTACTTC. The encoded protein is CSTLIPSQETQYF.

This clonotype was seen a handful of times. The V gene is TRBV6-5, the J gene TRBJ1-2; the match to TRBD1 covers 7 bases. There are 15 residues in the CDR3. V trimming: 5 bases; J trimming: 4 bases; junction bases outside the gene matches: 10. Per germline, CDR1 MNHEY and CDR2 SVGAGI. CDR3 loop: CASSVETGEPYGYTF. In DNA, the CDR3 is TGTGCCAGCAGTGTCGAAACAGGGGAACCCTATGGCTACACCTTC.